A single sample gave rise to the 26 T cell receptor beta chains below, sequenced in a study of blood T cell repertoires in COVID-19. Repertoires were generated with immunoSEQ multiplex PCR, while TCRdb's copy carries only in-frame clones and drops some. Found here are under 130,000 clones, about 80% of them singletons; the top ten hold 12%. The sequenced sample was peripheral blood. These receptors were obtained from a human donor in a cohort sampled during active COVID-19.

The DNA of the CDR3 is TGTGCCACCAGGGGGGCGTTCCAAGAGACCCAGTACTTC. This encodes CATRGAFQETQYF. This chain links TRBV27 with TRBJ2-5, with a possible D match to TRBD1 (7 bases). V shed 10 bases and J shed 1 base, with 13 bases lying between them. CDR1 and CDR2 from the germline V gene are MNHEY and SMNVEV (reference sequence). CDR3 size: 13 residues.

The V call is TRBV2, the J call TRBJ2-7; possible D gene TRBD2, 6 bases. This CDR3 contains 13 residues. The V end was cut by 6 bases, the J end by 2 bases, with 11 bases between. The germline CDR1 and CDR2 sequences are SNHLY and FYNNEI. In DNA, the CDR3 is TGTGCCAGCAGGGAGGGCGGGGCCTACGAGCAGTACTTC. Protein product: CASREGGAYEQYF.

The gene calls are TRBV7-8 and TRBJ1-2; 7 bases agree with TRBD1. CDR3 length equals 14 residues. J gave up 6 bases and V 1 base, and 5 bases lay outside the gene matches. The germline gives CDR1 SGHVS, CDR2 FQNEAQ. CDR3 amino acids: CASSLGLGGDGYTF. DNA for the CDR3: TGTGCCAGCAGCTTAGGCTTAGGGGGCGATGGCTACACCTTC.

CDR3 residues: CASSQQGLAGKQYF. DNA for the CDR3: TGCGCCAGCAGCCAACAGGGACTAGCGGGGAAGCAGTACTTC. This chain joins TRBV4-1 and TRBJ2-7; TRBD2 matches at 13 bases. With 2 bases clipped from V and 8 bases from J, the junction kept 3 bases outside the gene matches. The CDR3 loop spans 14 amino acids. Germline CDR1 is MGHRA and CDR2 is YSYEKL.

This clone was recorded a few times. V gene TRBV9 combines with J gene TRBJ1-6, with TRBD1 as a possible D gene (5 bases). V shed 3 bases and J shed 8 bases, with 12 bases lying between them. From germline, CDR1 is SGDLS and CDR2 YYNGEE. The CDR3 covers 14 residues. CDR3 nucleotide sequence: TGTGCCAGCAGCGGGGGGGGTTCCTATTCACCCCTCCACTTT. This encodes CASSGGGSYSPLHF.

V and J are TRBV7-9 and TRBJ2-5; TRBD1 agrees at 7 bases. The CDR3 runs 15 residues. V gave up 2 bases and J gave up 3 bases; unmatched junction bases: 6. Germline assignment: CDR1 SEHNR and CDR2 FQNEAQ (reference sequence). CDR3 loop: CASSLRTGRKETQYF. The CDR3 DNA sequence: TGTGCCAGCAGCTTAAGGACAGGCAGAAAAGAGACCCAGTACTTC.

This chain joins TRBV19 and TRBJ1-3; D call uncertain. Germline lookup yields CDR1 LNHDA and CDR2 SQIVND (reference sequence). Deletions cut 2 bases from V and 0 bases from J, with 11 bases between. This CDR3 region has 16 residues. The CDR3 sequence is CASSIIQISSGNTIYF. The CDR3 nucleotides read TGTGCCAGTAGTATAATCCAGATATCCTCTGGAAACACCATATATTTT. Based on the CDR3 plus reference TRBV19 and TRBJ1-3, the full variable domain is DGGITQSPKYLFRKEGQNVTLSCEQNLNHDAMYWYRQDPGQGLRLIYYSQIVNDFQKGDIAEGYSVSREKKESFPLTVTSAQKNPTAFYLCASSIIQISSGNTIYFGEGSWLTVV.

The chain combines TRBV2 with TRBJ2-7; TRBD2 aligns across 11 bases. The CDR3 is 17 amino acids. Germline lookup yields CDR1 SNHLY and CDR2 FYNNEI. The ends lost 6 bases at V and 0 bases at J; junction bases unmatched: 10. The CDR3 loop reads CASSLTSGGRSSYEQYF. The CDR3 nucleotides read TGTGCCAGCAGCTTAACTAGCGGGGGCCGAAGCTCCTACGAGCAGTACTTC.

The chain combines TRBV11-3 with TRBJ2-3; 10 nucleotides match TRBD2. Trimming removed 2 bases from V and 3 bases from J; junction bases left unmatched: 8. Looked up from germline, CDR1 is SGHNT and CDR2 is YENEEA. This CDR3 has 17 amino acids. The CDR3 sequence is CASSLRLAGGRTDTQYF. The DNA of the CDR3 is TGTGCCAGCAGCTTAAGATTAGCGGGGGGCAGGACAGATACGCAGTATTTT. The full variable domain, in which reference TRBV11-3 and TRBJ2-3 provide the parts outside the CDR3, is EAGVVQSPRYKIIEKKQPVAFWCNPISGHNTLYWYLQNLGQGPELLIRYENEEAVDDSQLPKDRFSAERLKGVDSTLKIQPAELGDSAVYLCASSLRLAGGRTDTQYFGPGTRLTVL.

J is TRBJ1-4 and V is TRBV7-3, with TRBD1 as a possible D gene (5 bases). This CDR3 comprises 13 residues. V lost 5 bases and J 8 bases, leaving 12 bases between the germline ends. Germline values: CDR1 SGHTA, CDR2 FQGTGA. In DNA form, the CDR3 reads TGTGCCAGCAGCCCCCGGCCAGGGGAAAAACTGTTTTTT. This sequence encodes CASSPRPGEKLFF.

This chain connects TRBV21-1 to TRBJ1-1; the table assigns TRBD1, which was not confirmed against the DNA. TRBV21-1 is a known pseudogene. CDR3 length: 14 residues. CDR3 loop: CASSHFRIDTEAFF. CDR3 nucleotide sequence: TGTGCCAGCAGCCATTTCAGGATCGACACTGAAGCTTTCTTT.

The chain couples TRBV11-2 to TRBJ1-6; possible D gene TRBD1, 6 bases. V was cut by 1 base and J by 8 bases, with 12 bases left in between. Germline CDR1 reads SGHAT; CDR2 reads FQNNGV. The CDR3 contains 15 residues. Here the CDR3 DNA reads TGTGCCAGCAGCTTAGGGCAGGGGTTTGATTCACCCCTCCACTTT. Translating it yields CASSLGQGFDSPLHF.

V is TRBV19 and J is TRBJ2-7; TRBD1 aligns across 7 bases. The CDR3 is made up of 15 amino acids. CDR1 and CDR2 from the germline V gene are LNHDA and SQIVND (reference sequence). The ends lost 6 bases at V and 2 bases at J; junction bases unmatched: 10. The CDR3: CASSPLTGQPYEQYF. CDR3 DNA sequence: TGTGCCAGTAGCCCCTTGACGGGACAGCCCTACGAGCAGTACTTC.

DNA of the CDR3: TGTGCCAGCAGCTTAGATACGCGGATGGTACTCTCTGGGGCCAACGTCCTGACTTTC. Its protein is CASSLDTRMVLSGANVLTF. The chain has TRBV11-2 and TRBJ2-6; no firm D call. The V and J ends lost 0 bases and 0 bases respectively, with 15 bases between them. The CDR3 spans 19 residues. Germline assignment: CDR1 SGHAT and CDR2 FQNNGV.

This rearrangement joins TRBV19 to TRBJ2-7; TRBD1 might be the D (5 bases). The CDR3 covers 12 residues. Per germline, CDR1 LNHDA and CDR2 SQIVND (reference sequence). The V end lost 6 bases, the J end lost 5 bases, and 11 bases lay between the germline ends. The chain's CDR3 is CASRTDTNEQYF. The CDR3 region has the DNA TGTGCCAGTAGGACGGACACCAACGAGCAGTACTTC. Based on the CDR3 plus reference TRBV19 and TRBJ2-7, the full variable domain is DGGITQSPKYLFRKEGQNVTLSCEQNLNHDAMYWYRQDPGQGLRLIYYSQIVNDFQKGDIAEGYSVSREKKESFPLTVTSAQKNPTAFYLCASRTDTNEQYFGPGTRLTVT.

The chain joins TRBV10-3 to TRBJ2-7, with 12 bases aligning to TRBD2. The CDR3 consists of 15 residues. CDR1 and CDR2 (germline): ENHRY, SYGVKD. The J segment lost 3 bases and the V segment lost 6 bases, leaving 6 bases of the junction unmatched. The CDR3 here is CAISMTSGGVYEQYF. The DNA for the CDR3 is TGTGCCATCAGCATGACTAGCGGGGGCGTCTACGAGCAGTACTTC.

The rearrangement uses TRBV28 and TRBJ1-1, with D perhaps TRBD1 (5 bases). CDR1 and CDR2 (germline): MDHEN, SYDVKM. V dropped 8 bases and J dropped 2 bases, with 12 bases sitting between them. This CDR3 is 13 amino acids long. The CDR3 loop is CASRRGVNTEAFF. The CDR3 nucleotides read TGTGCCAGCCGTCGGGGGGTAAACACTGAAGCTTTCTTT.

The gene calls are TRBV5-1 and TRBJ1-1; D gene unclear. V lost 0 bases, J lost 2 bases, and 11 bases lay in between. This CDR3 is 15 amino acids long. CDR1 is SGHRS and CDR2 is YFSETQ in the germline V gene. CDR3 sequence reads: CASSLAGSRNTEAFF. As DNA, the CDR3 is TGCGCCAGCAGCTTGGCGGGGTCGCGAAACACTGAAGCTTTCTTT.

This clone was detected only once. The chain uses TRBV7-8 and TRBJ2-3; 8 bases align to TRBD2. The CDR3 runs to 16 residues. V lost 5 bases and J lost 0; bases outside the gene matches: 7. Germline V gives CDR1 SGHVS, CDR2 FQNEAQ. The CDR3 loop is CASSKSGGRSTDTQYF. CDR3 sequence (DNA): TGTGCCAGCAGCAAGAGCGGGGGCCGTAGCACAGATACGCAGTATTTT.

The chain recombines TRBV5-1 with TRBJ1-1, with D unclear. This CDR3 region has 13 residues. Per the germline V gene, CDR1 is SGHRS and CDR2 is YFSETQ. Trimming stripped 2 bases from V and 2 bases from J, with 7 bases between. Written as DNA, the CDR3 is TGCGCCAGCAGCTTCAAAATCAACACTGAAGCTTTCTTT. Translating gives CASSFKINTEAFF. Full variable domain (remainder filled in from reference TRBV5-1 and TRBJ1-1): KAGVTQTPRYLIKTRGQQVTLSCSPISGHRSVSWYQQTPGQGLQFLFEYFSETQRNKGNFPGRFSGRQFSNSRSEMNVSTLELGDSALYLCASSFKINTEAFFGQGTRLTVV.

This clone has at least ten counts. The CDR3 DNA reads as TGCGCCAGCAGCCCGGGACAGAGGGGAGATACGCAGTATTTT. Residues: CASSPGQRGDTQYF. This chain uses TRBV5-1 with TRBJ2-3, with 7 bases matching TRBD1. V shed 4 bases and J 5 bases; nucleotides not matched to a gene: 7. The CDR3 is 14 residues long. Germline lookup yields CDR1 SGHRS and CDR2 YFSETQ.

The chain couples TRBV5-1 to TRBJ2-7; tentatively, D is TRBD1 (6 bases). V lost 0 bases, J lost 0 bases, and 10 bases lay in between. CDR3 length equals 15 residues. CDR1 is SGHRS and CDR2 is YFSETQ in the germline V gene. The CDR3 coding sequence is TGCGCCAGCAGCTTGGGACAGGCCGCCTCCTACGAGCAGTACTTC. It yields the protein CASSLGQAASYEQYF. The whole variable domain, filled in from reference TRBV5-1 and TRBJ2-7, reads KAGVTQTPRYLIKTRGQQVTLSCSPISGHRSVSWYQQTPGQGLQFLFEYFSETQRNKGNFPGRFSGRQFSNSRSEMNVSTLELGDSALYLCASSLGQAASYEQYFGPGTRLTVT.

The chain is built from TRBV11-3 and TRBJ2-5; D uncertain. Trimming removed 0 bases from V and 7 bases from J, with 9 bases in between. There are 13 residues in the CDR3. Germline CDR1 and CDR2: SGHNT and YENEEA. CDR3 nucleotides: TGTGCCAGCAGCTTAGATCGTGAGTCGACCCAGTACTTC. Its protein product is CASSLDRESTQYF.

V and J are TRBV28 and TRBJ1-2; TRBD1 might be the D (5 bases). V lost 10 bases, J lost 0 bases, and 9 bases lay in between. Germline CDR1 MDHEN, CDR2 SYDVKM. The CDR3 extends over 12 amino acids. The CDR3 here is CATQGTNYGYTF. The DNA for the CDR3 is TGTGCCACCCAGGGCACTAACTATGGCTACACCTTC.

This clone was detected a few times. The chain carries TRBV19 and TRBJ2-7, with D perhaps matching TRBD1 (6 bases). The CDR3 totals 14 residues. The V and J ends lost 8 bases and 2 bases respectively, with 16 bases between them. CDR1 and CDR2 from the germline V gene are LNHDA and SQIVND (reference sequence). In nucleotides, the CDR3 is TGTGCCAGTCGCCGGGGAGCAGGGGCCTACGAGCAGTACTTC. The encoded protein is CASRRGAGAYEQYF.

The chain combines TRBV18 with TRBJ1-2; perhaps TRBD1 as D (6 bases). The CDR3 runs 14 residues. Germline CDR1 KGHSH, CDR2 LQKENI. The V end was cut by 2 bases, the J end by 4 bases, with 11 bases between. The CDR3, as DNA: TGTGCCAGCTCACCAGGACAGATAATCTATGGCTACACCTTC. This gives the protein CASSPGQIIYGYTF.